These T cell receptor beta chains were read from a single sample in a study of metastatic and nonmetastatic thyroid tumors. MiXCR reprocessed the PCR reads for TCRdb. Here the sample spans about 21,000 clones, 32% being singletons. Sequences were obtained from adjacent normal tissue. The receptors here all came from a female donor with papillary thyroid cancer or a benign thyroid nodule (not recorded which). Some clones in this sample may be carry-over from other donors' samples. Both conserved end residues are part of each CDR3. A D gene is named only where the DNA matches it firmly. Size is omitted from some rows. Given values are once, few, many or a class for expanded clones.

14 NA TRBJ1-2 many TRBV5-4 TGTGCCAGCAGCAAGGAACATGGAGGGTACGGCTACACCTTC CASSKEHGGYGYTF
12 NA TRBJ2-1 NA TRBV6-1 TGTGCCAGCAGTTCGAGCTTAGAAGAGCAGTTCTTC CASSSSLEEQFF
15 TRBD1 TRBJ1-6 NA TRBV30 TGTGCCTGGAGAGGGGGCCGATGGTATAATTCACCCCTCCACTTT CAWRGGRWYNSPLHF
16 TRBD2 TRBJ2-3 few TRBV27 TGTGCCAGCAGTCCCTCGGTTAGCGGGAGTTCAGATACGCAGTATTTT CASSPSVSGSSDTQYF
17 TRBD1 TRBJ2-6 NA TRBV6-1 TGTGCCAGTGGACAGGGGGTTACCCGCTCTGGGGCCAACGTCCTGACTTTC CASGQGVTRSGANVLTF
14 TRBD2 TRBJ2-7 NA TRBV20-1 TGCAGTGCTAGATCCGGGGGGAGCGACTACGAGCAGTACTTC CSARSGGSDYEQYF
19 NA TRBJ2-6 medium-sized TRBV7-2 TGTGCCAGCAGCTTATGGGGGGGGCCTCAGAGCTCTGGGGCCAACGTCCTGACTTTC CASSLWGGPQSSGANVLTF
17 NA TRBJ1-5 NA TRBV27 TGTGCCAGCAGTCCCGAATGGGTCGGGTTTAGCAATCAGCCCCAGCATTTT CASSPEWVGFSNQPQHF
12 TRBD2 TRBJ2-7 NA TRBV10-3 TGTGCCATCAGTCGGGAGGAGTACGAGCAGTACTTC CAISREEYEQYF
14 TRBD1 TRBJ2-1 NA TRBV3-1 TGTGCCAGCAACGGACAGGGGAGATACAATGAGCAGTTCTTC CASNGQGRYNEQFF
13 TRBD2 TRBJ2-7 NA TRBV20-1 TGCAGTGCTAGAGTTAGCGGGAACTACGAGCAGTACTTC CSARVSGNYEQYF
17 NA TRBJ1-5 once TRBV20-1 TGCAGTGCTAGAAATATGCCAGGGACGGGAAGCAATCAGCCCCAGCATTTT CSARNMPGTGSNQPQHF
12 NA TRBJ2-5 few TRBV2 TGTGCCAGCAGGGGCTCCTTCCGGACCCAGTACTTC CASRGSFRTQYF
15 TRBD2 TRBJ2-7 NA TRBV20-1 TGCAGTGCTAGAGATGGTAGCGGGAGCTCCTACGAGCAGTACTTC CSARDGSGSSYEQYF
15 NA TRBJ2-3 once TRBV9 TGTGCCAGCAGCTCAAGCGACTTGGACACAGATACGCAGTATTTT CASSSSDLDTDTQYF
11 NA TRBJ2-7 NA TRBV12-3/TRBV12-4 TGTGCCAGCAGTTTATCCCACGAGCAGTACTTC CASSLSHEQYF
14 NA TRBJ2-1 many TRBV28 TGTGCCAGCAGCTGGGGACCTTCCTACAATGAGCAGTTCTTC CASSWGPSYNEQFF
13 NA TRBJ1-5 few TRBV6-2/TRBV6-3 TGTGCCAGCAGTTACTCGGATAATCAGCCCCAGCATTTT CASSYSDNQPQHF
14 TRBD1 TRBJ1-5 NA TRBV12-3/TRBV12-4 TGTGCCAGCAGTTTGACAGGGGGCAATCAGCCCCAGCATTTT CASSLTGGNQPQHF
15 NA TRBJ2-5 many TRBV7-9 TGTGCCAGCAGCTTAGGTGCGCAGTGGGGGGAGACCCAGTACTTC CASSLGAQWGETQYF
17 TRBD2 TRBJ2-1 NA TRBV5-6 TGTGCCAGCAGCTTGGCCAGGATAGCGGGAGGGCCCGTTGAGCAGTTCTTC CASSLARIAGGPVEQFF
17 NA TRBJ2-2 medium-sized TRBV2 TGTGCCAGCAGTGAAGCGGAGGGACTGGGGAACACCGGGGAGCTGTTTTTT CASSEAEGLGNTGELFF
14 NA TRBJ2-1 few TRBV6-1 TGTGCCAGCAGCCCGAATATCTGGGGCAATGAGCAGTTCTTC CASSPNIWGNEQFF
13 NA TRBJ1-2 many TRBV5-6 TGTGCCAGCACTCCAGGGTTAAACTATGGCTACACCTTC CASTPGLNYGYTF
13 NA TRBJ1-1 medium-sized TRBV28 TGTGCCAGCACAATCCAGGGGAACACTGAAGCTTTCTTT CASTIQGNTEAFF
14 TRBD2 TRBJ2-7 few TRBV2 TGTGCCAGCAGCTTTAGCGGGAGGCGGAACGAGCAGTACTTC CASSFSGRRNEQYF
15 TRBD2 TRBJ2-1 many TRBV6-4 TGTGCCAGCAGCGCCGGACGGGGGGTTTACAATGAGCAGTTCTTC CASSAGRGVYNEQFF
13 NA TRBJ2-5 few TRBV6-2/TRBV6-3 TGTGCCAGCAGTTTAAGGTACCAAGAGACCCAGTACTTC CASSLRYQETQYF
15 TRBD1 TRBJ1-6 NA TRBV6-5 TGTGCCAGCAGTTCTCGGACAGGGGATTATTCACCCCTCCACTTT CASSSRTGDYSPLHF
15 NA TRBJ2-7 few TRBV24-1 TGTGCCACCACAGATAGCGGTAGCCGATCCTACGAGCAGTACTTC CATTDSGSRSYEQYF
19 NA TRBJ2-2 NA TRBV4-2 TGTGCCAGCAGCCAAGGTGAGACAGGCCCATACCAATACACCGGGGAGCTGTTTTTT CASSQGETGPYQYTGELFF
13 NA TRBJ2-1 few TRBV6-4 TGTGCCAGCAGTGACACCTCCGAACATGAGCAGTTCTTC CASSDTSEHEQFF
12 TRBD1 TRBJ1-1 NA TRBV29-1 TGCAGCCTAAACCCACAGGGGGGGGGAGCTTTCTTT CSLNPQGGGAFF
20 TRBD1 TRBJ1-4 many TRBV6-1 TGTGCCAGCAGTGAAAGTACAGGGGGCACGAGGGGGCCCGCCAGTGAAAAACTGTTTTTT CASSESTGGTRGPASEKLFF
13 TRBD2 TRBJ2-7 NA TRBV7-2 TGTGCCAGCAGGGCTAGCGGGGCCTACGAGCAGTACTTC CASRASGAYEQYF
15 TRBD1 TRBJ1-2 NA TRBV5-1 TGCGCCAGCAGCCCCGGGACAGGGAGGTCGGATGGCTACACCTTC CASSPGTGRSDGYTF
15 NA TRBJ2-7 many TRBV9 TGTGCCAGTGGAAAGGGGGACACTTCAACCTACGAGCAGTACTTC CASGKGDTSTYEQYF
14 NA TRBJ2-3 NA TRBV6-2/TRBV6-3 TGTGCCAGCAGTTACCCGAGTTGGGCAGATACGCAGTATTTT CASSYPSWADTQYF
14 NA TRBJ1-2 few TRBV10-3 TGTGCCATCAGCGCTCAGGTCTCGGACTATGGCTACACCTTC CAISAQVSDYGYTF
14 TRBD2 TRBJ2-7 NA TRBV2 TGTGCCAGCAGAACCGGGACTAGCGATCACGAGCAGTACTTC CASRTGTSDHEQYF
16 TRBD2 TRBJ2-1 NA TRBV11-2 TGTGCCAGCAGCTTGTCCGGGACTAGCGCCCTCGGTGAGCAGTTCTTC CASSLSGTSALGEQFF
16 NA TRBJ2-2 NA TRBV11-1 TGTGCCAGCAGCTTCAGCGAAAGGGCTTATTCCGGGGAGCTGTTTTTT CASSFSERAYSGELFF
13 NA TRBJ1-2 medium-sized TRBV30 TGTGCCTGGAGTCCAGGTTCTAACTATGGCTACACCTTC CAWSPGSNYGYTF
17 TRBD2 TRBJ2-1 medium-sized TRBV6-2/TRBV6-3 TGTGCCAGCAGTTGGACTAGCGGGGGTAGTGGGAACAATGAGCAGTTCTTC CASSWTSGGSGNNEQFF
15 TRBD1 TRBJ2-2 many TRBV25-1 TGTGCCAGCAGTGAACGACAGGGGGCGGGCGGGGAGCTGTTTTTT CASSERQGAGGELFF
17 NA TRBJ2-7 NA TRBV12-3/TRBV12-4 TGTGCCAGCAGACGCTATAACTGGGGGCCTACCTCCTATGAGCAGTACTTC CASRRYNWGPTSYEQYF
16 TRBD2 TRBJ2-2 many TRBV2 TGTGCCAGCAGGAAGAACGGACTAGCGCAGGTGGGGGAGCTGTTTTTT CASRKNGLAQVGELFF
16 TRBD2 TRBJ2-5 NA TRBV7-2 TGTGCCAGCAGTTCTGGACTAGCGGGACCCCAAGAGACCCAGTACTTC CASSSGLAGPQETQYF
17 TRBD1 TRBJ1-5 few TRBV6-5 TGTGCCAGCAGTTACAGGACAGGGGGTACAAGCAATCAGCCCCAGCATTTT CASSYRTGGTSNQPQHF